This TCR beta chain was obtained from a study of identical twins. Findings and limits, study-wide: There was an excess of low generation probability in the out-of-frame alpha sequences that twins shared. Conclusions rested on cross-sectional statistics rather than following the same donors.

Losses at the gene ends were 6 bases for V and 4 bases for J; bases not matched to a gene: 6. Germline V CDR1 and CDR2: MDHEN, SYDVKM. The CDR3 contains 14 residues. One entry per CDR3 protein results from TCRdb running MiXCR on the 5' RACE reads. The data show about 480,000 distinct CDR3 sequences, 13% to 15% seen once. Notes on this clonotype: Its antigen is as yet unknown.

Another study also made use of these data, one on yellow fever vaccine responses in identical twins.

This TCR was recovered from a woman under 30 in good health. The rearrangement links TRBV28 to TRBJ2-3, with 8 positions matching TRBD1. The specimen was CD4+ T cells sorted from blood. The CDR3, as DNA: TGTGCCAGCAGCGTCAGGGGGCTCCCAGATACGCAGTATTTT. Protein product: CASSVRGLPDTQYF.